The clone carrying this T cell receptor beta chain was counted between two and nine times. Trimming removed 0 bases from V and 2 bases from J, with 7 bases in between. CDR1 is ENHRY, CDR2 SYGVKD, per germline. CDR3 length equals 14 residues. This specimen belongs to a study of T-cell reconstitution after alpha-beta-depleted transplantation in children. It was with unique molecular identifiers that the TCRbeta library was prepared. TCRdb recomputed calls from the PCR reads with MiXCR, one row per CDR3 protein. The sample carries approximately 350,000 distinct CDR3 sequences, about 14% recorded once. The chain employs TRBV10-3 and TRBJ1-1; D uncertain. The sample was PBMCs, taken from the stem cell graft. This TCR was sampled from a human donor who donated a stem cell graft to a child with Fanconi anemia. CDR3 amino acids: CAISESSVNTEAFF. The CDR3 DNA reads as TGTGCCATCAGTGAGTCGAGCGTTAACACTGAAGCTTTCTTT.